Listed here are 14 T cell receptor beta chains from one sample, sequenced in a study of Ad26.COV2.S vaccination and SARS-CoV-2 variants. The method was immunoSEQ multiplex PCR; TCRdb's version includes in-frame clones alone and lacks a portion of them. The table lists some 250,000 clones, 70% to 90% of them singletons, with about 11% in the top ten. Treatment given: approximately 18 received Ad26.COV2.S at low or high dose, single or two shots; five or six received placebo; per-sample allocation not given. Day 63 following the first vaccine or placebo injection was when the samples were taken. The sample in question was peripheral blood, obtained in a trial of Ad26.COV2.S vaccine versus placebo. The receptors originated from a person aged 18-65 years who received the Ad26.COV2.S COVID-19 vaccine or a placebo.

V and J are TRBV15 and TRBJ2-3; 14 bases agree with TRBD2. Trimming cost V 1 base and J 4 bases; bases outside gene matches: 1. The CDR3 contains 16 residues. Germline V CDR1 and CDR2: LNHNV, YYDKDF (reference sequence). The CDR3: CATSRAGLAGADTQYF. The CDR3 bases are TGTGCCACCAGCAGAGCGGGACTAGCGGGAGCAGATACGCAGTATTTT. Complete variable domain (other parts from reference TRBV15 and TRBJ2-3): DAMVIQNPRYQVTQFGKPVTLSCSQTLNHNVMYWYQQKSSQAPKLLFHYYDKDFNNEADTPDNFQSRRPNTSFCFLDIRSPGLGDTAMYLCATSRAGLAGADTQYFGPGTRLTVL.

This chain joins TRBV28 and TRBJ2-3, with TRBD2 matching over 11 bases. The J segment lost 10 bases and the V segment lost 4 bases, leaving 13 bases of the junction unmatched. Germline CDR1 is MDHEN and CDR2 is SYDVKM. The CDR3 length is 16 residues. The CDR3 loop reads CASSSVAGGPIWAQYF. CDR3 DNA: TGTGCCAGCAGTTCGGTAGCGGGAGGGCCGATTTGGGCGCAGTATTTT.

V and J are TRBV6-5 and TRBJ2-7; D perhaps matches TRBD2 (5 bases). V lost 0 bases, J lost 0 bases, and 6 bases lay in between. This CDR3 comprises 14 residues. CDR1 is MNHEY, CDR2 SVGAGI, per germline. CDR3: CASSYSTSSYEQYF. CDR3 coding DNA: TGTGCCAGCAGTTACTCAACTAGCTCCTACGAGCAGTACTTC.

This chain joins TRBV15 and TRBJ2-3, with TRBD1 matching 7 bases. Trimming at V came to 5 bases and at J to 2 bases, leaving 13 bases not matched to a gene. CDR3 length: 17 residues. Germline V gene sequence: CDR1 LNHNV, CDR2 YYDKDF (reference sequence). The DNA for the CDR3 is TGTGCCACCAGCCCTAAAACCGGGACAGAGATCACAGATACGCAGTATTTT. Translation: CATSPKTGTEITDTQYF.

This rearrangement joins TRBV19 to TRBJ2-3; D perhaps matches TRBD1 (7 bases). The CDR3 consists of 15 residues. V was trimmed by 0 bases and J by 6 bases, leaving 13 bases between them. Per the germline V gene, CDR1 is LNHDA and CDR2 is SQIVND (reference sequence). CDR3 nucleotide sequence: TGTGCCAGTAGTATAGAAGGAGGGGGCTGGGATACGCAGTATTTT. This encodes CASSIEGGGWDTQYF.

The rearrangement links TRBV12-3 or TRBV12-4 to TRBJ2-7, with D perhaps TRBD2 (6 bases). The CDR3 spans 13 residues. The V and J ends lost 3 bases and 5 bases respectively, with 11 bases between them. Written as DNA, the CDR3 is TGTGCCAGCAGTTTTCGCGGGGCCCACGAGCAGTACTTC. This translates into CASSFRGAHEQYF.

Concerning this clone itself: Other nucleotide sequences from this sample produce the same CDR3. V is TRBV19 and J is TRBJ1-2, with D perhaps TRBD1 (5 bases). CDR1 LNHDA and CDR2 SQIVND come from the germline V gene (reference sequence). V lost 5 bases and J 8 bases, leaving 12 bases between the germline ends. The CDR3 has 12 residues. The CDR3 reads CASSGQGGGYTF. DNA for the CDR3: TGTGCCAGTAGTGGGCAGGGCGGCGGCTACACCTTC.

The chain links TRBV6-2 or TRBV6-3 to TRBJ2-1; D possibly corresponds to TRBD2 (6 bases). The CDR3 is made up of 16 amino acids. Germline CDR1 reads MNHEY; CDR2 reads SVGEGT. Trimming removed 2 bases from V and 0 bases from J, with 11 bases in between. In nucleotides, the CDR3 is TGTGCCAGCAGTTACCTGGCGGGGAGCTCCTACAATGAGCAGTTCTTC. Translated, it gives CASSYLAGSSYNEQFF.

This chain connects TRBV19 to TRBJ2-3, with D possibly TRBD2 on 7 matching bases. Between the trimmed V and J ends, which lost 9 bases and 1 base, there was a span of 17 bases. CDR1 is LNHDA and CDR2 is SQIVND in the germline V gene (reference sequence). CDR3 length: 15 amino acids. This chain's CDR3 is CASQVGGRGTDTQYF. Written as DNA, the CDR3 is TGTGCCAGCCAGGTGGGGGGGCGCGGCACAGATACGCAGTATTTT.

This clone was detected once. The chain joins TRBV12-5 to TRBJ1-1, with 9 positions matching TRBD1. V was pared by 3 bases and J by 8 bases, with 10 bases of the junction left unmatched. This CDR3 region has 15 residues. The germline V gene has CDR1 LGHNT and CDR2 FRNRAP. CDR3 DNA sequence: TGTGCTAGTGGTTTTGACAGGGGGATAAGGAGCGAAGCTTTCTTT. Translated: CASGFDRGIRSEAFF.

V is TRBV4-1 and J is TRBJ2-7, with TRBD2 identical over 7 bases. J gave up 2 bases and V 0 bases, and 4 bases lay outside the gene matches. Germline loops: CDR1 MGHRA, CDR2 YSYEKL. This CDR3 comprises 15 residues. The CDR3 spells CASSQDGSGAYEQYF. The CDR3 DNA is TGCGCCAGCAGCCAAGATGGGAGCGGGGCCTACGAGCAGTACTTC.

CDR3 DNA sequence: TGTGCCAGCAGCCCCGGGTCCTTTGGGGAGCAGTACTTC. This gives the protein CASSPGSFGEQYF. This chain connects TRBV28 to TRBJ2-7; the D is unclear. The germline gives CDR1 MDHEN, CDR2 SYDVKM. V lost 6 bases and J lost 7, with 16 bases in between. This CDR3 has 13 residues.

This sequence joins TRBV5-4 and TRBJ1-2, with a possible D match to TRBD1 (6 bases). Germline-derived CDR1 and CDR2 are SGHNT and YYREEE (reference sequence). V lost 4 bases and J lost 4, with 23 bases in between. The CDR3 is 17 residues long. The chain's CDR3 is CASSNLALGGAGYGYTF. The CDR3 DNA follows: TGTGCCAGCAGCAACCTAGCGCTGGGGGGGGCGGGCTATGGCTACACCTTC.

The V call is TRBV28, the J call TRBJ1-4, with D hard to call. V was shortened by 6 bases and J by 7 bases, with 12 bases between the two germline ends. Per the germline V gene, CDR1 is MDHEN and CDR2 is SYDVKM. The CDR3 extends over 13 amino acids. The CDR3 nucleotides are TGTGCCAGCAGCGGTACCCGGGCTGAAAAACTGTTTTTT. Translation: CASSGTRAEKLFF.